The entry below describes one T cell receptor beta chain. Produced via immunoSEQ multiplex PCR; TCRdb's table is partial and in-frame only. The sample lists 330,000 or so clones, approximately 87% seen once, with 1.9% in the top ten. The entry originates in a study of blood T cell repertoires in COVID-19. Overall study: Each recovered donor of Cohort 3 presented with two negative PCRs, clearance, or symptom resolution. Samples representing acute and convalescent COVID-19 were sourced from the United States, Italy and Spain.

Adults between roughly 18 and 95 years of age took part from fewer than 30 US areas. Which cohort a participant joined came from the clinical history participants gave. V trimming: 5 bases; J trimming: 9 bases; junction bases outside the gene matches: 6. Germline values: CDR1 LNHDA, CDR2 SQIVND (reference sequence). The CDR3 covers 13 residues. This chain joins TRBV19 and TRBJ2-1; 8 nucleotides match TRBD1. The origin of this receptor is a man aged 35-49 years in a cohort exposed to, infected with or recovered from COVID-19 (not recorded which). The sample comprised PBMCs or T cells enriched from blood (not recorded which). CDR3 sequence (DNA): TGTGCCAGTAGTCGGACAGGGAGTGGTGAGCAGTTCTTC. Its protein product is CASSRTGSGEQFF.